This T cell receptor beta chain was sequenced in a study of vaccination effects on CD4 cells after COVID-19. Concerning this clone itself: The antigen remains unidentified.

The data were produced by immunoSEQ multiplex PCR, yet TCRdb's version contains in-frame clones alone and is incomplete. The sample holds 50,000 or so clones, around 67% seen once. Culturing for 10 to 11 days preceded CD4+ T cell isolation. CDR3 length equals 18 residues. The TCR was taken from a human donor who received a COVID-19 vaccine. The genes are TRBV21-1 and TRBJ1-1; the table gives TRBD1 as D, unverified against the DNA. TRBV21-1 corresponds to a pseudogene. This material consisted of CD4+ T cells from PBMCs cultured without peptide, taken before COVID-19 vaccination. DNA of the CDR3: TGTGCCAGCAGCAAATTGGGAGAGGGGACAGGGAGTTATACTGAAGCTTTCTTT. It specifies CASSKLGEGTGSYTEAFF.